The clone carrying this TCR beta chain was recorded at least ten times. The antigen is not known. The CDR3 length is 15 residues. V lost 0 bases to trimming and J lost 3 bases; unmatched junction nucleotides: 5. CDR1 and CDR2 from the germline V gene are LGHNA and YSLEER. The sample is drawn from a study of read filtering for tumor transcriptome and immune sequencing. At the level of the study: Among patients, under 20 were male and some 15 female, aged 47 to 80 (mean about 72). Study-level findings and limits: Without single-read clonotypes, shared clonotype proportions correlated more between IR-seq and RNA-seq. About 81.9% of IR-seq clonotypes had one read, totaling about 3.3% of reads; RNA-seq: around 77% and 45%.

This library used around 400 ng RNA and molecular barcoded adaptors spanning alpha/delta and beta/gamma chains. One entry per CDR3 protein results from TCRdb running MiXCR on the reads. The sample shows around 58,000 distinct CDR3 sequences, around 13% of them seen only once. This chain joins TRBV4-3 and TRBJ2-7; 7 bases line up with TRBD2. Sequenced input: a population of CD138-negative cells sorted from bone marrow. The receptor was isolated from a donor aged 40 or older with multiple myeloma. The CDR3: CASSQDLAEDYEQYF. DNA for the CDR3: TGCGCCAGCAGCCAAGATCTAGCGGAGGACTACGAGCAGTACTTC.